What follows are 21 T cell receptor beta chains derived from one specimen sequenced in a study of cytomegalovirus exposure and HLA in healthy donors. The method was immunoSEQ multiplex PCR; TCRdb's version includes in-frame clones alone and lacks a portion of them. The sample consists of hundreds of thousands of clones, around nine tenths of them appearing once. What was sequenced was PBMCs. The receptors originated from a man between 18 and 35 years old in good health and CMV-seronegative.

The genes are TRBV7-2 and TRBJ2-7; 7 nucleotides align to TRBD2. Germline-derived CDR1 and CDR2 are SGHTA and FQGNSA. CDR3 length: 14 amino acids. V was clipped by 3 bases and J by 0 bases; unmatched bases: 2. Here the CDR3 reads CASSFAGVSYEQYF. The CDR3 DNA follows: TGTGCCAGCAGCTTTGCGGGGGTCTCCTACGAGCAGTACTTC. Combining the CDR3 with reference TRBV7-2 and TRBJ2-7 gives the whole variable domain GAGVSQSPSNKVTEKGKDVELRCDPISGHTALYWYRQSLGQGLEFLIYFQGNSAPDKSGLPSDRFSAERTGGSVSTLTIQRTQQEDSAVYLCASSFAGVSYEQYFGPGTRLTVT.

V and J are TRBV20-1 and TRBJ2-1; D possibly corresponds to TRBD1 (5 bases). CDR3 length: 10 residues. The germline V and J ends were trimmed by 7 bases and 6 bases, with 7 bases remaining between them. Germline lookup yields CDR1 DFQATT and CDR2 SNEGSKA (reference sequence). CDR3 sequence: CSVRVNEQFF. The CDR3 coding sequence is TGCAGTGTCAGGGTCAATGAGCAGTTCTTC.

The chain carries TRBV2 and TRBJ1-6; the D is unclear. CDR1 SNHLY and CDR2 FYNNEI come from the germline V gene. The CDR3 length is 14 residues. Trimming cost V 3 bases and J 8 bases, with 11 bases left between them. Here the CDR3 reads CASSEDPGHSPLHF. The CDR3 DNA is TGTGCCAGCAGTGAGGATCCGGGTCATTCACCCCTCCACTTT.

This clone was seen a handful of times. The chain recombines TRBV5-6 with TRBJ2-2; D gene uncertain. V shed 2 bases and J shed 6 bases, with 2 bases lying between them. The CDR3 length is 11 residues. In germline, CDR1 is SGHDT, CDR2 YYEEEE. CDR3 sequence (DNA): TGTGCCAGCAGCTTCTCCGGGGAGCTGTTTTTT. Its protein is CASSFSGELFF.

This sequence joins TRBV7-9 and TRBJ1-1, with 8 bases that match TRBD1. Germline-derived CDR1 and CDR2 are SEHNR and FQNEAQ (reference sequence). The J segment lost 11 bases and the V segment lost 2 bases, leaving 4 bases of the junction unmatched. The CDR3 has 12 residues. The CDR3 DNA sequence: TGTGCCAGCAGCTTAATGGGACAGGATGCTTTCTTT. Protein product: CASSLMGQDAFF. Looking up the rest from reference TRBV7-9 and TRBJ1-1 gives the full variable domain: DTGVSQNPRHKITKRGQNVTFRCDPISEHNRLYWYRQTLGQGPEFLTYFQNEAQLEKSRLLSDRFSAERPKGSFSTLEIQRTEQGDSAMYLCASSLMGQDAFFGQGTRLTVV.

The chain has TRBV5-4 and TRBJ2-1, with 7 nucleotides matching TRBD2. Germline CDR1 is SGHNT and CDR2 is YYREEE (reference sequence). The V and J ends lost 0 bases and 1 base, in that order; junction bases with no gene match: 10. This CDR3 contains 18 residues. Here the CDR3 reads CASSLGSMGGGSYNEQFF. The DNA of the CDR3 is TGTGCCAGCAGCTTGGGGAGCATGGGGGGAGGGTCCTACAATGAGCAGTTCTTC.

This clone was found once. This chain joins TRBV10-3 and TRBJ1-6, with unresolved D. The V end was cut by 7 bases, the J end by 0 bases, with 13 bases between. Germline loops: CDR1 ENHRY, CDR2 SYGVKD. The CDR3 runs 16 residues. The CDR3 DNA is TGTGCCATCAAGCGGGAAGGGAGCTCCTATAATTCACCCCTCCACTTT. Protein product: CAIKREGSSYNSPLHF.

The chain uses TRBV10-2 and TRBJ2-7; D may be TRBD1 (6 bases). The CDR3 sequence is 14 residues long. V was cut by 2 bases and J by 5 bases, with 13 bases left in between. The germline gives CDR1 WSHSY, CDR2 SAAADI. The CDR3 DNA reads as TGCGCCAGCAGTGAGCCTACAGGGACGGACGAGCAGTACTTC. This sequence encodes CASSEPTGTDEQYF.

The chain is built from TRBV7-9 and TRBJ2-1, with 10 bases identical to TRBD2. V gave up 2 bases and J gave up 8 bases; unmatched junction bases: 6. CDR3 length: 15 amino acids. Germline CDR1 SEHNR, CDR2 FQNEAQ (reference sequence). The CDR3, as DNA: TGTGCCAGCAGCTTATTAACTAGCGGGGAGGATGAGCAGTTCTTC. Translated, it gives CASSLLTSGEDEQFF.

The CDR3 here is CALNRDTVHSPLHF. As DNA, the CDR3 is TGTGCATTGAACCGGGACACGGTCCATTCACCCCTCCACTTT. The V gene is TRBV30, the J gene TRBJ1-6, with D possibly TRBD1 on 6 matching bases. The CDR3 is made up of 14 amino acids. Germline V gene data show CDR1 as GTSNPN and CDR2 as SVGIG (reference sequence).

This clone was observed many times. V and J are TRBV7-2 and TRBJ1-5; D perhaps matches TRBD1 (5 bases). Trimming took off 5 bases at V and 9 bases at J, with 17 bases between the two ends. The CDR3 loop spans 14 amino acids. CDR1 is SGHTA, CDR2 FQGNSA, per germline. The CDR3 spells CASSPLRGNGPQHF. The CDR3 DNA follows: TGTGCCAGCAGCCCCTTAAGGGGAAATGGGCCCCAGCATTTT.

This clone was observed once. This rearrangement joins TRBV9 to TRBJ2-3, with 8 bases that match TRBD1. Germline values: CDR1 SGDLS, CDR2 YYNGEE. CDR3 size: 16 residues. The junction had 8 bases not matched to a gene; V was cut back by 0 bases and J by 5 bases. CDR3 residues: CASSVGNRGAGDTQYF. CDR3 bases: TGTGCCAGCAGCGTAGGGAACAGGGGGGCTGGAGATACGCAGTATTTT.

This CDR3 is CASSQDGGANQPQHF. The CDR3 region has the DNA TGCGCCAGCAGCCAAGATGGAGGAGCTAATCAGCCCCAGCATTTT. The genes are TRBV4-3 and TRBJ1-5, with D unclear. This CDR3 is built from 15 residues. The germline gives CDR1 LGHNA, CDR2 YSLEER. Trimming took 0 bases from V and 4 from J, leaving 10 bases between them.

The J gene is TRBJ2-1, the V gene TRBV30; 10 bases agree with TRBD2. CDR1 and CDR2 from the germline V gene are GTSNPN and SVGIG (reference sequence). CDR3 size: 15 residues. With V trimmed by 0 bases and J by 6 bases, 5 bases remained unmatched. Here the CDR3 reads CAWSVPSGSFNEQFF. CDR3 in DNA: TGTGCCTGGAGTGTTCCTAGCGGGAGTTTCAATGAGCAGTTCTTC.

The chain joins TRBV10-3 to TRBJ2-7; the match to TRBD1 covers 8 bases. Germline V gene lookup returns CDR1 ENHRY and CDR2 SYGVKD. The CDR3 runs 14 residues. With 5 bases clipped from V and 5 bases from J, the junction kept 8 bases outside the gene matches. The CDR3: CAISKEGQGHEQYF. Here the CDR3 DNA reads TGTGCCATCAGTAAAGAAGGACAGGGCCACGAGCAGTACTTC.

The chain uses TRBV7-9 and TRBJ2-1; weak D call: TRBD1 (7 bases). The ends were cut back, 7 bases at V and 2 bases at J, with 18 bases in the middle. The CDR3 is made up of 16 amino acids. The germline V gene has CDR1 SEHNR and CDR2 FQNEAQ (reference sequence). The CDR3 sequence: CASTKGAGTAYNEQFF. In nucleotides, the CDR3 is TGTGCCAGCACCAAGGGGGCGGGGACAGCCTACAATGAGCAGTTCTTC.

There are a few counts of this clone. The rearrangement joins TRBV7-9 to TRBJ2-2; a weak D match, TRBD1 (6 bases). Germline CDR1 SEHNR, CDR2 FQNEAQ (reference sequence). Trimming cost V 7 bases and J 5 bases, with 14 bases left between them. This CDR3 has 14 amino acids. CDR3: CASIKVTGTGELFF. In DNA, the CDR3 is TGTGCCAGCATCAAAGTAACAGGGACCGGGGAGCTGTTTTTT.

The chain joins TRBV27 to TRBJ1-1; possibly TRBD1 for D (5 bases). The CDR3 contains 16 residues. Germline V gene lookup returns CDR1 MNHEY and CDR2 SMNVEV (reference sequence). Trimming took 2 bases from V and 1 from J, leaving 14 bases between them. The CDR3 DNA follows: TGTGCCAGCAGTTTAATAGGGGCTAGGGGGAACACTGAAGCTTTCTTT. Its protein product is CASSLIGARGNTEAFF.

The gene calls are TRBV13 and TRBJ2-7, with TRBD1 matching 8 bases. The CDR3 spans 13 residues. The V gene end was trimmed by 2 bases and the J gene end by 12 bases; junction bases not matched to a gene: 9. Germline values: CDR1 PRHDT, CDR2 FYEKMQ (reference sequence). As DNA, the CDR3 is TGTGCCAGCAGCTTACAGGGGGCTGACGTGTGGTACTTC. Translated: CASSLQGADVWYF.

This clone showed up just once. The V gene is TRBV27, the J gene TRBJ1-1; weak D call: TRBD1 (5 bases). Germline CDR1 is MNHEY and CDR2 is SMNVEV (reference sequence). This CDR3 contains 15 residues. Trimming pared 5 bases from V and 3 bases from J, leaving 16 bases between. DNA of the CDR3: TGTGCCAGCAGTCGCTCAGGGTTTGGGGACACTGAAGCTTTCTTT. Encoded protein: CASSRSGFGDTEAFF.

This clone was observed once. The chain is built from TRBV7-8 and TRBJ2-5, with a weak D call TRBD1 (6 bases). Trimming left V 3 bases short and J 4 bases short, with 12 bases between. The germline CDR1 and CDR2 sequences are SGHVS and FQNEAQ. The CDR3 has 14 amino acids. CDR3: CASSFARGGETQYF. The CDR3 bases are TGTGCCAGCAGCTTTGCCAGGGGTGGAGAGACCCAGTACTTC. The full variable domain, in which reference TRBV7-8 and TRBJ2-5 provide the parts outside the CDR3, is GAGVSQSPRYKVAKRGQDVALRCDPISGHVSLFWYQQALGQGPEFLTYFQNEAQLDKSGLPSDRFFAERPEGSVSTLKIQRTQQEDSAVYLCASSFARGGETQYFGPGTRLLVL.